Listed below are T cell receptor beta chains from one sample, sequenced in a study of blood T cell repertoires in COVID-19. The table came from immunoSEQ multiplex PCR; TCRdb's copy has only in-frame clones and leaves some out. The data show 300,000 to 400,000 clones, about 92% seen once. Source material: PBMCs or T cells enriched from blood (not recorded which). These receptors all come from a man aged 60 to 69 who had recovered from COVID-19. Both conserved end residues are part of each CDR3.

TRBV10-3,CAISSGSNEKLFF
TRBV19,CASSFSVGPLHF
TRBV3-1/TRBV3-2,CASSPQLLAGSYNEQFF
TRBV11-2,CASSLETLLASASPETQYF
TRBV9,CASSVAGAGYNEQFF
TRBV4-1,CASSLTHSGANVLTF
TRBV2,CASRGRGLYTEAFF
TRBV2,CASQGQGGTGELFF
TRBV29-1,CSPIIGGTEAFF
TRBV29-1,CSVTGTENTGELFF
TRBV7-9,CASSLYASGNTIYF
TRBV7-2,CASSLDIDGQLYGYTF
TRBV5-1,CASSSYPGNTIYF
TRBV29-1,CSASGESSYEQYF
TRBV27,CASSFNRGSNQPQHF
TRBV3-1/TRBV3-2,CASSQDHRDKGYTF